The T cell receptor beta chain described here comes from a study of early stage breast cancer tumors. The overall study: ER+/PR+/HER2- status applied to about 80% of the 16 invasive breast tumors. Overall study findings and caveats: Comparing each tissue with blood distinguished tumor from normal in about 90% of the 16 patients.

Clones were sequenced by immunoSEQ multiplex PCR, and TCRdb holds only the in-frame ones, with some missing. The sample holds around 60,000 clones, approximately 80% seen once. Worth noting for this clone: The antigen is undetermined.

Germline CDR1 is WNHNN and CDR2 is SYGVQD (reference sequence). The CDR3 covers 14 residues. Trimming shortened V by 3 bases and J by 3 bases, and 12 bases separated the two germline ends. Sequences were obtained from blood. The V gene is TRBV10-1, the J gene TRBJ2-7; D gene ambiguous. The sequence came from a person younger than 45 with breast cancer. CDR3 nucleotide sequence: TGCGCCAGCAGTGATGGCTTCTCGGGCTACGAGCAGTACTTC. Its translation is CASSDGFSGYEQYF.